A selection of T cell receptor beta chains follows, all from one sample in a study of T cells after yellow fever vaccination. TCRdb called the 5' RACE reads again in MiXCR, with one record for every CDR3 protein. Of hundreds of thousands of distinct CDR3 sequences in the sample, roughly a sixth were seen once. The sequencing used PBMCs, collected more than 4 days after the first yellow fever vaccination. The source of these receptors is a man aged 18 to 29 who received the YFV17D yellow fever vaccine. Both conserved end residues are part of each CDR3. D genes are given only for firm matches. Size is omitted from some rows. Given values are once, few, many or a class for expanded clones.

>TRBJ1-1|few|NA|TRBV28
TGTGCCAGCAGTTTGAGGTTTAGGAGGAACACTGAAGCTTTCTTT
CASSLRFRRNTEAFF
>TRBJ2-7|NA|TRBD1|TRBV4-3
TGCGCCAGCAGCCAGGACAGGGTCAGCTCCTACGAGCAGTACTTC
CASSQDRVSSYEQYF
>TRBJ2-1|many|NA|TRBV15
TGTGCCACCAGCCTAGCCAGTGCGAATGAGCAGTTCTTC
CATSLASANEQFF
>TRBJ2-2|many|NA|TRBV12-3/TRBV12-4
TGTGCCAGCAGTCTATGGGGGGACCTGAACACCGGGGAGCTGTTTTTT
CASSLWGDLNTGELFF
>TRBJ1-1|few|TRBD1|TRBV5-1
TGCGCCAGCAGCCTACCGGGAGGGGGCCGGGGGAACACTGAAGCTTTCTTT
CASSLPGGGRGNTEAFF
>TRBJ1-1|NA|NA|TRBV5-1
TGCGCCAGCAGCTTGGGGGCAGGGGTAGCTGAAGCTTTCTTT
CASSLGAGVAEAFF
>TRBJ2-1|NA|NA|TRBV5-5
TGTGCCATGAGCCCTGGGTCCCTCGGATTTGAGCAGTTCTTC
CAMSPGSLGFEQFF
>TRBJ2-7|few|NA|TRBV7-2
TGTGCCAGCAGCCCTGGGGGGAACGTCGAGCAGTACTTC
CASSPGGNVEQYF
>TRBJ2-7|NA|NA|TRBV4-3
TGCGCCAGCAGCCGGGCCGCCGGGACGGGGCACTACGAGCAGTACTTC
CASSRAAGTGHYEQYF
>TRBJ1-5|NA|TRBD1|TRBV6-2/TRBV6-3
TGTGCCAGCAGCAGGACAGGGTGGGGGCATCAGCCCCAGCATTTT
CASSRTGWGHQPQHF
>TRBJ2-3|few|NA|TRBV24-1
TGTGCCACCAGTGATCCGCAGGGAGTGGGGGATACGCAGTATTTT
CATSDPQGVGDTQYF
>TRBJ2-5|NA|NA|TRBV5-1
TGCGCCAGCAGTACTGGGGGCGTACAAGAGACCCAGTACTTC
CASSTGGVQETQYF
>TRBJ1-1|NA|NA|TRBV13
TGTGCCAGCAGCCGTAATCCTTCGGCCACTGAAGCTTTCTTT
CASSRNPSATEAFF
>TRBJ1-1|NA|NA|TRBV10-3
TGTGCCATCAGTGAGTCTAGGATGAACACTGAAGCTTTCTTT
CAISESRMNTEAFF
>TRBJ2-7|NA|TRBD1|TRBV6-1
TGTGCCAGCAGTGAGTCGGGACAGGCATTGGCGAAACAGTACTTC
CASSESGQALAKQYF
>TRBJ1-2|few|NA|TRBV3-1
TGTGCCAGCAGCCAAGCCGGTCCCTCCCCGGGGGCGCAGCCTGGCTACACCTTC
CASSQAGPSPGAQPGYTF
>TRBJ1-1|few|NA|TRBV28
TGTGCCAGCAGTCGAAGGGGAGCTGAAGCTTTCTTT
CASSRRGAEAFF
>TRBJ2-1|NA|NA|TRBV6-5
TGTGCCAGCAGTTTTGCTGGCCAGAGGATTTACAATGAGCAGTTCTTC
CASSFAGQRIYNEQFF
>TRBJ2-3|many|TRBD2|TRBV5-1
TGCGCCAGCAGCTCCAGGACTAGCGATACGCAGTATTTT
CASSSRTSDTQYF
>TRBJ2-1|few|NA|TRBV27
TGTGCCAGCAGTTTAGAACGGATGTCCTACAATGAGCAGTTCTTC
CASSLERMSYNEQFF
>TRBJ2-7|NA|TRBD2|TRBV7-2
TGTGCCAGCAGCCCGGGACTAGCGGAGTACGAGCAGTACTTC
CASSPGLAEYEQYF
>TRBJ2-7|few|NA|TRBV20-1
TGCAGTGTTGTCGGGGGGCTTGACTACGAGCAGTACTTC
CSVVGGLDYEQYF
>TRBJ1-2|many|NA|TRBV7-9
TGTGCCAGCCACTCGAGGGCGACTTATGGCTACACCTTC
CASHSRATYGYTF
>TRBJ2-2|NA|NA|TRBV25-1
TGTGCCAGCAGTGGTGCCCGGGGTTTTGACGGGGAGCTGTTTTTT
CASSGARGFDGELFF
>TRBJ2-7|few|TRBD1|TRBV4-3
TGCGCCAGCAGCCAAGCCTGGACAGGGTCGGACGAGCAGTACTTC
CASSQAWTGSDEQYF
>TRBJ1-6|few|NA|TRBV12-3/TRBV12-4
TGTGCCAGCAGTTTACAGGGTAGGGTAGGTTCACCCCTCCACTTT
CASSLQGRVGSPLHF
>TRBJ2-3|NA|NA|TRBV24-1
TGTGCCACCAGTGATTTTGGCCGAGCAGATACGCAGTATTTT
CATSDFGRADTQYF
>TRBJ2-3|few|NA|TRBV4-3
TGCGCCAGCAGCCCAACGGACTCCCATACGCAGTATTTT
CASSPTDSHTQYF
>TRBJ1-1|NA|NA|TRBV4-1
TGCGCCAGCAGCCCCGACGGGATCACTGAAGCTTTCTTT
CASSPDGITEAFF